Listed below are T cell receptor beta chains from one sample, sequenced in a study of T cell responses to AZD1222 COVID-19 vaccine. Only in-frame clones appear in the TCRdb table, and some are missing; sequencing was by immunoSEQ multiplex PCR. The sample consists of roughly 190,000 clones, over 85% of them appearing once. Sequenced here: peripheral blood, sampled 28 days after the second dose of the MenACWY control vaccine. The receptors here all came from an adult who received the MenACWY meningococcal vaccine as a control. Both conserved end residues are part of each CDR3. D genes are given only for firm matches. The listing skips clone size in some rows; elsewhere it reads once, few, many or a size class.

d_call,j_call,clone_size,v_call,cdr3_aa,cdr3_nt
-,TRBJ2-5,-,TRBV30,CAWGGTQETQYF,TGTGCCTGGGGGGGGACCCAAGAGACCCAGTACTTC
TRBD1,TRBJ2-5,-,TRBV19,CASSGGTGRGETQYF,TGTGCCAGTAGTGGGGGGACAGGGCGGGGAGAGACCCAGTACTTC
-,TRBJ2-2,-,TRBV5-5,CASSFSRTDLTGELFF,TGTGCCAGCAGCTTTTCCCGGACCGACCTAACCGGGGAGCTGTTTTTT
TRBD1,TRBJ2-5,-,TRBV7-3,CASSTTGGSETQYF,TGTGCCAGCAGCACTACAGGGGGCAGCGAGACCCAGTACTTC
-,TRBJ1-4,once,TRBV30,CAWSVRSTNEKLFF,TGTGCCTGGAGTGTACGCTCAACTAATGAAAAACTGTTTTTT
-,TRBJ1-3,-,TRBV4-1,CASSQKGLPSGNTIYF,TGCGCCAGCAGCCAAAAAGGACTCCCCTCTGGAAACACCATATATTTT
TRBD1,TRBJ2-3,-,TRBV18,CASSRQGPPTDTQYF,TGTGCCAGCTCAAGACAGGGGCCCCCCACAGATACGCAGTATTTT
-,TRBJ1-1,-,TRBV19,CASSISGTLNTEAFF,TGTGCCAGTAGTATATCCGGGACACTGAACACTGAAGCTTTCTTT
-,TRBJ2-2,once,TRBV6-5,CASSYSMQGSGGELFF,TGTGCCAGCAGTTACTCAATGCAGGGGTCGGGCGGGGAGCTGTTTTTT
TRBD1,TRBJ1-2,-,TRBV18,CASSPPTGTNYGYTF,TGTGCCAGCTCACCACCGACAGGGACTAACTATGGCTACACCTTC
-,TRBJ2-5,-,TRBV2,CASSVWQGETQYF,TGTGCCAGCAGTGTGTGGCAGGGGGAGACCCAGTACTTC
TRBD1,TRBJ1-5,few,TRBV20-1,CSASTGVHQPQHF,TGCAGTGCCAGTACAGGGGTTCATCAGCCCCAGCATTTT
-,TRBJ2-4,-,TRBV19,CASSINGRTDIQYF,TGTGCCAGTAGTATTAACGGTCGGACGGACATTCAGTACTTC
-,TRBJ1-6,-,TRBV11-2,CASSPQGVGGSPLHF,TGTGCCAGCAGCCCCCAGGGTGTGGGGGGATCACCCCTCCACTTT
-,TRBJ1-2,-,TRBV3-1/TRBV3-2,CASSQGGEGVGYTF,TGTGCCAGCAGCCAAGGTGGGGAAGGGGTCGGCTACACCTTC
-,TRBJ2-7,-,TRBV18,CASSPPTREQYF,TGTGCCAGCTCACCACCCACTAGAGAGCAGTACTTC
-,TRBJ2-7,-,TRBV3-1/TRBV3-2,CASSQVATYEQYF,TGTGCCAGCAGCCAAGTTGCGACCTACGAGCAGTACTTC
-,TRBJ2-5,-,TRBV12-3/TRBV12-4,CASSRDGQETQYF,TGTGCCAGCAGTCGGGACGGACAAGAGACCCAGTACTTC
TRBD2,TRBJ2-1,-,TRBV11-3,CASSLTGLAGGEQFF,TGTGCCAGCAGCTTAACCGGACTAGCCGGGGGTGAGCAGTTCTTC
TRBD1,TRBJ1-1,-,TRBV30,CAWSITGGGTEAFF,TGTGCCTGGAGCATTACAGGGGGAGGGACTGAAGCTTTCTTT
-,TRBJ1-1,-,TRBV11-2,CASSLDAVNTEAFF,TGTGCCAGCAGCTTAGACGCAGTGAACACTGAAGCTTTCTTT
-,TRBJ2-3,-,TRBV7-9,CASSLAGHTQYF,TGTGCCAGCAGCTTAGCTGGTCATACGCAGTATTTT
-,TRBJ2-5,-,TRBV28,CASSSHSGPETQYF,TGTGCCAGCAGTTCGCACAGTGGGCCAGAGACCCAGTACTTC
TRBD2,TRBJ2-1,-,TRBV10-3,CAISESAGGTNEQFF,TGTGCCATCAGTGAGTCAGCGGGAGGTACGAATGAGCAGTTCTTC
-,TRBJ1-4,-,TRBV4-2,CASSPSSTPFSGIGEKLFF,TGTGCCAGCAGCCCCAGTTCGACCCCGTTCTCGGGGATCGGTGAAAAACTGTTTTTT
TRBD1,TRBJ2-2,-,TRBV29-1,CSVLTGVLINTGELFF,TGCAGCGTCCTGACAGGGGTGCTGATAAACACCGGGGAGCTGTTTTTT
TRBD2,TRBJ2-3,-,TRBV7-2,CASSLGLARGFLTDTQYF,TGTGCCAGCAGCCTCGGACTAGCCCGGGGGTTTCTCACAGATACGCAGTATTTT
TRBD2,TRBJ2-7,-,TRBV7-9,CASSRLREGRYEQYF,TGTGCCAGCAGCAGGTTACGGGAGGGCCGCTACGAGCAGTACTTC
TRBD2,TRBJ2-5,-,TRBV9,CASSPFPWEGQETQYF,TGTGCCAGCAGCCCCTTCCCCTGGGAGGGCCAAGAGACCCAGTACTTC
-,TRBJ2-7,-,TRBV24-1,CASQDEISPSYEQYF,TGTGCCTCCCAGGACGAAATTTCACCATCCTACGAGCAGTACTTC
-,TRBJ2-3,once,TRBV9,CASSVGSSSSTDTQYF,TGTGCCAGCAGCGTAGGGTCTAGCTCTAGCACAGATACGCAGTATTTT
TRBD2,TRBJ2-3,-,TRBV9,CASSVDSGSADTQYF,TGTGCCAGCAGCGTAGACAGCGGGAGCGCAGATACGCAGTATTTT
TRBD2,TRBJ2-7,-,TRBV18,CASSIQPASGPYEQYF,TGTGCCAGCTCAATACAACCCGCTAGCGGGCCCTACGAGCAGTACTTC
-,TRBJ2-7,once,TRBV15,CATSESRDLSPRNYEQYF,TGTGCCACAAGCGAGAGTAGAGATTTAAGTCCAAGGAACTACGAGCAGTACTTC
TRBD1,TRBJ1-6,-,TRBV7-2,CASSFRHPRQGDSPLHF,TGTGCCAGCAGCTTTAGACACCCCCGACAGGGGGACTCACCCCTCCACTTT
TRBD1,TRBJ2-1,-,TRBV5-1,CASSPGQGLYNEQFF,TGCGCCAGCAGCCCCGGACAGGGACTCTACAATGAGCAGTTCTTC
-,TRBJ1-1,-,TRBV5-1,CASTRGGDHTEAFF,TGCGCCAGCACCCGAGGGGGAGATCACACTGAAGCTTTCTTT
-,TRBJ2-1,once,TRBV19,CASSIRGGPGEQFF,TGTGCCAGTAGTATTCGCGGAGGGCCGGGGGAGCAGTTCTTC
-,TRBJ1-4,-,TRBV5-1,CASSLAPATNEKLFF,TGCGCCAGCAGCTTGGCCCCTGCAACTAATGAAAAACTGTTTTTT
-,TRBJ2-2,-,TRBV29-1,CSVHTGWTGELFF,TGCAGCGTCCACACAGGGTGGACCGGGGAGCTGTTTTTT
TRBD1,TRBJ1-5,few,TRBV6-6,CASRDNRGPGNQPQHF,TGTGCCAGCAGGGACAACAGGGGTCCCGGCAATCAGCCCCAGCATTTT
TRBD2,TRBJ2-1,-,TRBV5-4,CASSLPGGAYNEQFF,TGTGCCAGCAGCCTCCCGGGGGGGGCCTACAATGAGCAGTTCTTC
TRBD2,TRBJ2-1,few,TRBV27,CASSISGSYNEQFF,TGTGCCAGCAGTATTAGCGGGAGTTACAATGAGCAGTTCTTC
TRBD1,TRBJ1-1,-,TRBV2,CASRVTGTGKTEAFF,TGTGCCAGCAGGGTTACCGGGACAGGGAAGACTGAAGCTTTCTTT
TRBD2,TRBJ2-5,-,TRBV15,CATSRDEAGSEETQYF,TGTGCCACCAGCAGAGATGAAGCGGGAAGTGAAGAGACCCAGTACTTC
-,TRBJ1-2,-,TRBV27,CASSFHAGLNYGYTF,TGTGCCAGCAGTTTCCACGCAGGGCTTAACTATGGCTACACCTTC
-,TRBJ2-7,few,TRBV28,CASTTLPSYEQYF,TGTGCCAGCACCACCTTACCCTCCTACGAGCAGTACTTC
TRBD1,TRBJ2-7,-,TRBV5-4,CASSLGGTGEYEQYF,TGTGCCAGCAGCTTGGGAGGGACAGGGGAGTACGAGCAGTACTTC